These 28 T cell receptor beta chains were sequenced from one sample in a study of blood T cell repertoires in COVID-19. The protocol was immunoSEQ multiplex PCR, while the TCRdb copy is restricted to in-frame clones and leaves out a portion. Of 300,000 or so clones listed, 90% were seen once; the top ten hold about 2.4%. Sequencing was carried out using PBMCs or T cells enriched from blood (not recorded which). These TCRs come from a man in his 60s who had recovered from COVID-19.

V usage is TRBV4-2 and J usage is TRBJ1-2, with TRBD1 as a possible D gene (6 bases). V was pared by 5 bases and J by 0 bases, with 13 bases between. This CDR3 has 15 amino acids. CDR1 is LGHNA and CDR2 is YNFKEQ in the germline V gene. The CDR3 nucleotides are TGTGCCAGCAGCACACTGACAGGAGCTAACTATGGCTACACCTTC. It encodes CASSTLTGANYGYTF.

The V call is TRBV5-6, the J call TRBJ2-5, with D possibly matching TRBD2 (6 bases). The CDR3 covers 14 residues. V lost 3 bases to trimming and J lost 3 bases, with 12 bases between them. CDR1 SGHDT and CDR2 YYEEEE come from the germline V gene. CDR3 sequence (DNA): TGTGCCAGCAGCTCGGGACTGGAGAAAGAGACCCAGTACTTC. Translating it yields CASSSGLEKETQYF. Together with reference TRBV5-6 and TRBJ2-5, the CDR3 gives the full variable domain: DAGVTQSPTHLIKTRGQQVTLRCSPKSGHDTVSWYQQALGQGPQFIFQYYEEEERQRGNFPDRFSGHQFPNYSSELNVNALLLGDSALYLCASSSGLEKETQYFGPGTRLLVL.

The chain joins TRBV11-2 to TRBJ1-2; D is uncertain. There are 13 residues in the CDR3. Germline lookup yields CDR1 SGHAT and CDR2 FQNNGV. V was cut by 0 bases and J by 8 bases, with 10 bases left in between. CDR3 bases: TGTGCCAGCAGCTTAGATTTCGGGTCCGGCTACACCTTC. Its protein is CASSLDFGSGYTF. The full variable domain, in which reference TRBV11-2 and TRBJ1-2 provide the parts outside the CDR3, is EAGVAQSPRYKIIEKRQSVAFWCNPISGHATLYWYQQILGQGPKLLIQFQNNGVVDDSQLPKDRFSAERLKGVDSTLKIQPAKLEDSAVYLCASSLDFGSGYTFGSGTRLTVV.

The chain combines TRBV10-3 with TRBJ2-7; no clear D. Germline V gene lookup returns CDR1 ENHRY and CDR2 SYGVKD. V lost 0 bases and J 4 bases, leaving 7 bases between the germline ends. The CDR3 spans 13 residues. The CDR3 protein is CAISESRVYEQYF. Written as DNA, the CDR3 is TGTGCCATCAGTGAGTCCCGTGTTTACGAGCAGTACTTC.

The chain is built from TRBV9 and TRBJ1-5, with D perhaps TRBD1 (6 bases). This CDR3 contains 15 residues. Per the germline V gene, CDR1 is SGDLS and CDR2 is YYNGEE. V was shortened by 0 bases and J by 4 bases, with 11 bases between the two germline ends. CDR3 sequence: CASSVGGGPNQPQHF. DNA of the CDR3: TGTGCCAGCAGCGTAGGCGGGGGGCCAAATCAGCCCCAGCATTTT.

V usage is TRBV15 and J usage is TRBJ2-6; 9 nucleotides align to TRBD2. Germline V gene sequence: CDR1 LNHNV, CDR2 YYDKDF (reference sequence). The CDR3 has 18 amino acids. The J segment lost 4 bases and the V segment lost 5 bases, leaving 12 bases of the junction unmatched. The CDR3 DNA reads TGTGCCACCAGCCCCCGCTTAGCGGGAGCGGGAGGGGCCAACGTCCTGACTTTC. Its translation: CATSPRLAGAGGANVLTF.

The J gene is TRBJ2-1, the V gene TRBV5-5, with 7 positions matching TRBD2. The CDR3 has 14 amino acids. Germline V gives CDR1 SGHKS, CDR2 YYEKEE (reference sequence). Trimming took 4 bases from V and 2 from J; bases not matched to a gene: 3. This CDR3 reads CASSISGPYNEQFF. The CDR3 DNA reads as TGTGCCAGCAGCATTAGCGGGCCCTACAATGAGCAGTTCTTC. The full variable domain, in which reference TRBV5-5 and TRBJ2-1 provide the parts outside the CDR3, is DAGVTQSPTHLIKTRGQQVTLRCSPISGHKSVSWYQQVLGQGPQFIFQYYEKEERGRGNFPDRFSARQFPNYSSELNVNALLLGDSALYLCASSISGPYNEQFFGPGTRLTVL.

This chain uses TRBV7-9 with TRBJ2-3; perhaps TRBD1 as D (5 bases). With 5 bases removed from V and 0 bases from J, the gap between germline ends came to 12 bases. CDR1 is SEHNR and CDR2 is FQNEAQ in the germline V gene (reference sequence). The CDR3 consists of 15 residues. The CDR3 reads CASSPTELSTDTQYF. CDR3 sequence (DNA): TGTGCCAGCAGCCCGACAGAACTGAGCACAGATACGCAGTATTTT.

The chain joins TRBV19 to TRBJ1-4; 8 bases match TRBD1. CDR3 length equals 14 residues. The germline V gene has CDR1 LNHDA and CDR2 SQIVND (reference sequence). V gave up 10 bases and J gave up 8 bases; unmatched junction bases: 12. The CDR3 nucleotides read TGTGCCACCAGACCGACAGGGGCCTTAGAAAAACTGTTTTTT. Translating it yields CATRPTGALEKLFF.

The chain has TRBV18 and TRBJ1-5; possible D gene TRBD1, 5 bases. V lost 0 bases to trimming and J lost 3 bases, with 12 bases between them. The CDR3 covers 16 residues. Germline CDR1 reads KGHSH; CDR2 reads LQKENI. This chain's CDR3 is CASSPPFPGNNQPQHF. CDR3 DNA: TGTGCCAGCTCACCACCGTTTCCAGGGAACAATCAGCCCCAGCATTTT.

This chain connects TRBV7-9 to TRBJ1-6; 9 positions agree with TRBD1. The V segment lost 4 bases and the J segment 10 bases; nucleotides outside the gene matches: 5. Germline V gene lookup returns CDR1 SEHNR and CDR2 FQNEAQ (reference sequence). The CDR3 consists of 14 residues. DNA of the CDR3: TGTGCCAGCAGCTGGGGACAGGGAGGATCACCCCTCCACTTT. As protein: CASSWGQGGSPLHF.

This chain joins TRBV18 and TRBJ2-7; D is possibly TRBD2 (6 bases). The ends were cut back, 3 bases at V and 4 bases at J, with 10 bases in the middle. CDR3 length equals 13 residues. Looked up from germline, CDR1 is KGHSH and CDR2 is LQKENI. CDR3 in DNA: TGTGCCAGCTCACCGGACTATCCATACGAGCAGTACTTC. It specifies CASSPDYPYEQYF.

The chain uses TRBV10-3 and TRBJ1-1; no clear D. Trimming removed 6 bases from V and 3 bases from J, with 14 bases in between. Germline values: CDR1 ENHRY, CDR2 SYGVKD. This CDR3 is 14 amino acids long. CDR3 residues: CAIRVTLGDTEAFF. The CDR3 nucleotides are TGTGCCATCAGAGTCACGCTAGGAGACACTGAAGCTTTCTTT.

V is TRBV5-4 and J is TRBJ2-5, with TRBD2 identical over 10 bases. The V gene's germline CDR1 is SGHNT and CDR2 YYREEE (reference sequence). The CDR3 totals 13 residues. The J segment lost 5 bases and the V segment lost 4 bases, leaving 2 bases of the junction unmatched. Written as DNA, the CDR3 is TGTGCCAGCAGCAAGCGGGAGGGCGAGACCCAGTACTTC. Its translation: CASSKREGETQYF. Together with reference TRBV5-4 and TRBJ2-5, the CDR3 gives the full variable domain: ETGVTQSPTHLIKTRGQQVTLRCSSQSGHNTVSWYQQALGQGPQFIFQYYREEENGRGNFPPRFSGLQFPNYSSELNVNALELDDSALYLCASSKREGETQYFGPGTRLLVL.

This chain uses TRBV7-6 with TRBJ2-7, with a weak D call TRBD2 (5 bases). There are 13 residues in the CDR3. Looked up from germline, CDR1 is SGHVS and CDR2 is FNYEAQ. Trimming took off 1 base at V and 4 bases at J, with 8 bases between the two ends. The CDR3 reads CASSLGPGYEQYF. The CDR3 bases are TGTGCCAGCAGCTTAGGCCCGGGGTACGAGCAGTACTTC.

This clone appeared once. V gene TRBV5-1 combines with J gene TRBJ2-7; weak D call: TRBD1 (6 bases). This CDR3 spans 13 amino acids. Trimming removed 3 bases from V and 3 bases from J, with 10 bases in between. CDR1 SGHRS and CDR2 YFSETQ come from the germline V gene. As DNA, the CDR3 is TGCGCCAGCAGCTCGGACAGCCTCTACGAGCAGTACTTC. It specifies CASSSDSLYEQYF.

The chain has TRBV3-1 (or the pseudogene TRBV3-2) and TRBJ1-6; 8 nucleotides agree with TRBD1. Losses at the gene ends were 1 base for V and 7 bases for J; bases not matched to a gene: 6. The CDR3 covers 16 residues. Germline assignment: CDR1 LGHDT and CDR2 YNNKEL (reference sequence). The CDR3 loop is CASSQVADRANSPLHF. As DNA, the CDR3 is TGTGCCAGCAGCCAAGTGGCGGACAGGGCCAATTCACCCCTCCACTTT.

The genes are TRBV11-3 and TRBJ2-2, with 7 bases aligning to TRBD2. CDR1 and CDR2 (germline): SGHNT, YENEEA. The V gene end was trimmed by 1 base and the J gene end by 7 bases; junction bases not matched to a gene: 6. CDR3 length: 15 residues. CDR3 nucleotide sequence: TGTGCCAGCAGCTTAGTGTCTAGCGGTATCGGGGAGCTGTTTTTT. This codes for CASSLVSSGIGELFF.

The chain is built from TRBV12-3 or TRBV12-4 and TRBJ1-2; D ambiguous. The ends were cut back, 6 bases at V and 8 bases at J, with 16 bases in the middle. This CDR3 is 13 amino acids long. CDR3 sequence: CASRAAPGGGYTF. The CDR3 DNA sequence: TGTGCCAGCAGAGCCGCCCCCGGCGGCGGCTACACCTTC.

V usage is TRBV30 and J usage is TRBJ1-2, with 9 nucleotides matching TRBD1. The CDR3 has 14 amino acids. Germline V gene sequence: CDR1 GTSNPN, CDR2 SVGIG (reference sequence). The ends lost 7 bases at V and 8 bases at J; junction bases unmatched: 14. The CDR3 DNA sequence: TGTGCCTCTAACCCGGGACAGGGAGTAAGCGGCTACACCTTC. Amino acid sequence: CASNPGQGVSGYTF.

The CDR3 DNA reads TGCGCCAGCAGCCAAGCCCCGACAGGGGGCGTAAACATTCAGTACTTC. Protein: CASSQAPTGGVNIQYF. The chain recombines TRBV4-1 with TRBJ2-4, with 10 nucleotides matching TRBD1. The CDR3 sequence is 16 residues long. The germline CDR1 and CDR2 sequences are MGHRA and YSYEKL. Trimming at V came to 1 base and at J to 6 bases, leaving 6 bases not matched to a gene.

This clone was seen more than once but under ten times. V gene TRBV4-1 combines with J gene TRBJ2-2, with 10 bases lining up with TRBD2. V trimming: 1 base; J trimming: 4 bases; junction bases outside the gene matches: 3. The CDR3 totals 16 residues. Germline V CDR1 and CDR2: MGHRA, YSYEKL. This chain's CDR3 is CASSQVSGRITGELFF. The CDR3 DNA follows: TGCGCCAGCAGCCAAGTTAGCGGGAGGATCACCGGGGAGCTGTTTTTT.

The chain couples TRBV3-1 (or the pseudogene TRBV3-2) to TRBJ2-2; D call uncertain. The CDR3 totals 12 residues. Trimming removed 2 bases from V and 5 bases from J, with 3 bases in between. CDR1 is LGHDT and CDR2 is YNNKEL in the germline V gene (reference sequence). CDR3 in amino acids: CASSQRTGELFF. In DNA, the CDR3 is TGTGCCAGCAGCCAACGTACCGGGGAGCTGTTTTTT.

This clone was counted only a few times. This chain uses TRBV27 with TRBJ2-7, with 11 bases fitting TRBD2. J gave up 4 bases and V 2 bases, and 1 base lay outside the gene matches. CDR3 length equals 14 residues. CDR1 is MNHEY and CDR2 is SMNVEV in the germline V gene (reference sequence). DNA for the CDR3: TGTGCCAGCAGTTTACGGACTAGCGGGTACGAGCAGTACTTC. This codes for CASSLRTSGYEQYF.

This chain links TRBV7-2 with TRBJ2-2, with 9 bases matching TRBD2. This CDR3 has 17 residues. Trimming cost V 3 bases and J 5 bases; bases outside gene matches: 10. CDR1 is SGHTA and CDR2 is FQGNSA in the germline V gene. CDR3 sequence reads: CASSLRRGGIVTGELFF. The CDR3 DNA sequence: TGTGCCAGCAGCTTGAGGCGGGGGGGCATTGTGACCGGGGAGCTGTTTTTT.

This sequence joins TRBV4-1 and TRBJ2-5; tentative D call: TRBD2 (6 bases). The germline V gene encodes CDR1 MGHRA and CDR2 YSYEKL. There are 16 residues in the CDR3. Trimming pared 4 bases from V and 2 bases from J, leaving 17 bases between. The CDR3 here is CASSRLGGNLQETQYF. DNA of the CDR3: TGCGCCAGCAGCCGCTTGGGGGGAAACTTGCAAGAGACCCAGTACTTC.

The CDR3 bases are TGTGCCAGCAGCTTAAGAGGGTTAAGCACTGAAGCTTTCTTT. Translation gives CASSLRGLSTEAFF. This chain links TRBV7-2 with TRBJ1-1; D not resolved. CDR3 length equals 14 residues. V lost 2 bases and J lost 4, with 11 bases in between. CDR1 is SGHTA, CDR2 FQGNSA, per germline. The variable domain in full, with the rest retrieved from reference TRBV7-2 and TRBJ1-1, is GAGVSQSPSNKVTEKGKDVELRCDPISGHTALYWYRQSLGQGLEFLIYFQGNSAPDKSGLPSDRFSAERTGGSVSTLTIQRTQQEDSAVYLCASSLRGLSTEAFFGQGTRLTVV.

The chain links TRBV29-1 to TRBJ2-3, with no clear D. The V gene lost 2 bases and the J gene lost 0 bases, with 12 bases spanning the gap. Germline CDR1 is SQVTM and CDR2 is ANQGSEA. The length of the CDR3 is 15 residues. The CDR3 DNA reads TGCAGCGTTGAAACCGGCAGGTATAGCACAGATACGCAGTATTTT. Its translation is CSVETGRYSTDTQYF.